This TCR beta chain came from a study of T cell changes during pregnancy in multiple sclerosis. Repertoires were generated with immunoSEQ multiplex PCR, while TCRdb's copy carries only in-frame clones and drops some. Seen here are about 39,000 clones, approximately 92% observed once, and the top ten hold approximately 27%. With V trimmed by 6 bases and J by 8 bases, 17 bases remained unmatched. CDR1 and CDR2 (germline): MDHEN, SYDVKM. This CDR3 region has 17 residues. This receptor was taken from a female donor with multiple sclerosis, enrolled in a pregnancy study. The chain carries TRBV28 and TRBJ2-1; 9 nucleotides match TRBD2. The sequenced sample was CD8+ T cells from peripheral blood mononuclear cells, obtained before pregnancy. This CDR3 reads CASSPPLRAGGPDEQFF. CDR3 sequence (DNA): TGTGCCAGCAGCCCTCCCTTACGGGCGGGAGGGCCTGATGAGCAGTTCTTC.